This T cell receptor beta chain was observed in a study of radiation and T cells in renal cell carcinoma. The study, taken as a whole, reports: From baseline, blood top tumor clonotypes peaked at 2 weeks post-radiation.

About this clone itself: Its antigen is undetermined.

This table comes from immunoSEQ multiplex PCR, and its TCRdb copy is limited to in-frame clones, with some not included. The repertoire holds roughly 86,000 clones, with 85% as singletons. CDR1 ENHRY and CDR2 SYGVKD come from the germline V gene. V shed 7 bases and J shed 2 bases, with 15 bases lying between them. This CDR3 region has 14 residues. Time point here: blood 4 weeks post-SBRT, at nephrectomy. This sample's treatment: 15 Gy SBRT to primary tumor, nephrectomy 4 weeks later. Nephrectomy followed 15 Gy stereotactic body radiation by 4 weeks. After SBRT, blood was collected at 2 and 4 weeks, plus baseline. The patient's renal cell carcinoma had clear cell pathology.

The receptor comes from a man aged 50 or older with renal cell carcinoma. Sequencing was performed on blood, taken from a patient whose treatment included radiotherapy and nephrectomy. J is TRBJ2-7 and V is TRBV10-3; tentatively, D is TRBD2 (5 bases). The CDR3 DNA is TGTGCCATCACCGAACCCGGGGTAACCTACGAGCAGTACTTC. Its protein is CAITEPGVTYEQYF.